This T cell receptor (beta chain) was captured by sequencing in a study of cytomegalovirus exposure and HLA in healthy donors. Study-level results: The classifier reportedly diagnosed cytomegalovirus status with high specificity and sensitivity.

Libraries were prepared by immunoSEQ multiplex PCR; TCRdb keeps only in-frame clonotypes and omits some of them. Here the sample spans 200,000 or so clones, roughly 88% being singletons. V shed 7 bases, J shed 0 bases, and the junction held 2 bases outside the gene matches. Germline CDR1 and CDR2: MNHNS and SASEGT. This CDR3 has 14 residues. Notes on this clone: Its antigen is currently unknown.

Material for sequencing was PBMCs. This TCR was recovered from a woman aged 30 to 39 in good health and CMV-seropositive. The gene calls are TRBV6-1 and TRBJ2-1; the match to TRBD1 covers 8 bases. The CDR3: CASITGGSYNEQFF. CDR3 DNA sequence: TGTGCCAGCATTACAGGGGGCTCCTACAATGAGCAGTTCTTC.